Below are 10 T cell receptor beta chains sequenced from a single sample in a study of CD8 T cells in Susac syndrome. Roughly 0.45 to 1 ug RNA was reverse transcribed with random hexamers. TCRdb re-derived calls from the immunoSEQ multiplex PCR reads in MiXCR, one entry per CDR3 protein. Of about 60,000 distinct CDR3 sequences in the sample, around 95% were seen once. Sequenced material: CD8+ T cells from PBMCs. These receptors were collected from a human donor with multiple sclerosis.

V usage is TRBV6-1 and J usage is TRBJ2-1, with 13 bases identical to TRBD2. The junction had 16 bases not matched to a gene; V was cut back by 2 bases and J by 9 bases. There are 19 residues in the CDR3. Germline V gene sequence: CDR1 MNHNS, CDR2 SASEGT. The CDR3 spells CASSETSGRAVGGDVEQFF. In DNA, the CDR3 is TGTGCCAGCAGTGAAACTAGCGGGAGGGCCGTCGGTGGGGATGTTGAGCAGTTCTTC.

The rearrangement links TRBV27 to TRBJ2-2; a possible D gene is TRBD2 (5 bases). The germline V and J ends were trimmed by 4 bases and 4 bases, with 19 bases remaining between them. Germline CDR1 and CDR2: MNHEY and SMNVEV (reference sequence). This CDR3 spans 17 amino acids. The CDR3 is CASSYPPSSASTGELFF. The CDR3 DNA is TGTGCCAGCAGTTACCCCCCTAGTAGCGCCAGCACCGGGGAGCTGTTTTTT.

The chain uses TRBV5-6 and TRBJ2-7; 10 bases align to TRBD1. J gave up 2 bases and V 3 bases, and 2 bases lay outside the gene matches. This CDR3 region has 14 residues. Germline V gives CDR1 SGHDT, CDR2 YYEEEE. CDR3 amino acids: CASSYGTGAYEQYF. The DNA of the CDR3 is TGTGCCAGCAGCTACGGGACAGGGGCCTACGAGCAGTACTTC.

The chain joins TRBV29-1 to TRBJ2-1, with TRBD2 matching over 13 bases. Germline-derived CDR1 and CDR2 are SQVTM and ANQGSEA. The CDR3 sequence is 16 residues long. V dropped 5 bases and J dropped 5; count of bases not matched to a gene: 9. The chain's CDR3 is CSVPNWTSGGNNEQFF. CDR3 DNA sequence: TGCAGCGTTCCGAATTGGACTAGCGGGGGAAACAATGAGCAGTTCTTC.

V is TRBV2 and J is TRBJ2-7; a weak D match, TRBD1 (5 bases). The CDR3 is 15 amino acids. Trimming removed 0 bases at V and 5 bases at J, with 14 bases between. CDR1 is SNHLY and CDR2 is FYNNEI in the germline V gene. The CDR3 here is CASSEAILGPNEQYF. In nucleotides, the CDR3 is TGTGCCAGCAGTGAAGCGATCCTGGGGCCCAACGAGCAGTACTTC.

The rearrangement joins TRBV14 to TRBJ2-7, with 7 bases aligning to TRBD1. The V gene end was trimmed by 1 base and the J gene end by 7 bases; junction bases not matched to a gene: 10. The germline gives CDR1 SGHDN, CDR2 FVKESK. The length of the CDR3 is 15 residues. CDR3 residues: CASSQATGVEREQYF. The CDR3 nucleotides read TGTGCCAGCAGCCAAGCTACAGGGGTAGAGAGGGAGCAGTACTTC.

This chain joins TRBV24-1 and TRBJ2-3, with D possibly being TRBD1 (6 bases). CDR1 is KGHDR and CDR2 is SFDVKD in the germline V gene. Between the trimmed V and J ends, which lost 4 bases and 2 bases, there was a span of 9 bases. The length of the CDR3 is 14 residues. The CDR3 loop reads CATSEQGPTDTQYF. CDR3 in DNA: TGTGCCACCAGTGAACAGGGACCCACAGATACGCAGTATTTT.

This chain connects TRBV29-1 to TRBJ2-6, with a tentative D call TRBD2 (6 bases). The CDR3 runs to 16 residues. Per the germline V gene, CDR1 is SQVTM and CDR2 is ANQGSEA. The germline V and J ends were trimmed by 5 bases and 0 bases, with 14 bases remaining between them. The CDR3 DNA is TGCAGCGTTTCCGGGACTGTTCTCTCTGGGGCCAACGTCCTGACTTTC. Its translation: CSVSGTVLSGANVLTF. The variable domain in full, completed from reference TRBV29-1 and TRBJ2-6, reads SAVISQKPSRDICQRGTSLTIQCQVDSQVTMMFWYRQQPGQSLTLIATANQGSEATYESGFVIDKFPISRPNLTFSTLTVSNMSPEDSSIYLCSVSGTVLSGANVLTFGAGSRLTVL.

The genes are TRBV12-3 or TRBV12-4 and TRBJ1-2, with D unclear. Trimming removed 8 bases from V and 2 bases from J, with 15 bases in between. The CDR3 contains 14 residues. CDR3 bases: TGTGCCAGCGGTCTTCCAATCAGGAACTATGGCTACACCTTC. Translation: CASGLPIRNYGYTF.

The chain has TRBV29-1 and TRBJ2-2; 7 positions match TRBD2. The V and J ends lost 6 bases and 2 bases, in that order; junction bases with no gene match: 9. CDR3 size: 15 residues. The germline V gene encodes CDR1 SQVTM and CDR2 ANQGSEA. In DNA form, the CDR3 reads TGCAGCGTCTCCCACGCGGGGGATAACACCGGGGAGCTGTTTTTT. Translating it yields CSVSHAGDNTGELFF.